This T cell receptor beta chain comes out of a study of blood T cell repertoires in COVID-19. Across the study: Donors in the United States, Italy and Spain gave samples during acute or convalescent COVID-19. Sources were T cells, B-cell-depleted T cells, or PBMCs; the material itself was cDNA or gDNA.

The CDR3 sequence is 17 residues long. Per the germline V gene, CDR1 is LGHDT and CDR2 is YNNKEL (reference sequence). Unmatched junction bases numbered 2, after V lost 1 base and J lost 0 bases. Enrolled during active infection, Seattle patients were then followed longitudinally. The repertoire was sequenced with immunoSEQ multiplex PCR; TCRdb's copy has only in-frame clones and lacks some. The sample holds 200,000 to 250,000 clones, about 94% seen once. The chain combines TRBV3-1 (or the pseudogene TRBV3-2) with TRBJ2-1, with TRBD2 identical over 11 bases. Sequenced material: peripheral blood. The source of this sequence is a man aged 55 to 70 with COVID-19, enrolled during active disease. The CDR3 nucleotides read TGTGCCAGCAGCCAAGTCACTAGCGGGGGCTCCTACAATGAGCAGTTCTTC. Translated, it gives CASSQVTSGGSYNEQFF.